The source of this T cell receptor beta chain is a study of T cells expressing NK-cell markers. About the research overall: The authors derived TCR beta repertoires from sorted CD3+CD56+NKG2C+, CD3+CD56+NKG2C- and CD3+CD56-NKG2C+ T cells. Study-wide points: It was still unclear whether expanded NKG2C+ T cell clones were HCMV specific. The leading position in the CD3+CD56-NKG2C+ fraction of several donors also went to these clonotypes.

CDR1 is SGHAT and CDR2 is FQNNGV in the germline V gene. This CDR3 contains 13 residues. TCRdb re-called the 5' RACE reads, yielding one record per CDR3 amino acid sequence without DNA. Here the sample table reports around 470,000 distinct CDR3 sequences. Comments on this clonotype: Its antigen is not identified.

The J gene is TRBJ1-6, the V gene TRBV11-2. Sequencing was performed on blood T cells: a sorted CD56 or NKG2C T cell subset, CD4+ or CD8+ T cells, or bulk PBMC T cells (not recorded which). This receptor was obtained from a woman aged 50 to 60 in good health. The CDR3: CASSFSFRSPLHF.